A selection of T cell receptor beta chains follows, all from one sample in a study of OX40 agonist ivuxolimab in advanced cancers. The repertoire was sequenced with immunoSEQ multiplex PCR; TCRdb's copy has only in-frame clones and lacks some. The sample lists roughly 73,000 clones; about 91% were seen once. The input for sequencing was CD4+ or CD8+ T cells sorted from blood, taken in a trial of the OX40 agonist ivuxolimab. These receptors all come from an adult with an advanced solid tumor such as melanoma, head and neck, liver or kidney cancer. Both conserved end residues are part of each CDR3. The D gene is left open where the match is weak. The size entry is marked missing in some rows and otherwise reads once, few, many or a size class.

>TRBV7-6|-|TRBJ1-5|-
TGTGCCAGCAGCCTGCGGGCCGGTCAGCCCCAGCATTTT
CASSLRAGQPQHF
>TRBV6-1|-|TRBJ1-3|-
TGTGCCAGCAGTGTGCATACCCCTGAAGGGGCGGCTGGAAACACCATATATTTT
CASSVHTPEGAAGNTIYF
>TRBV30|-|TRBJ2-1|TRBD1
TGTGCCTGGAGTGCAAAGGGGGCGGCAGGGGGCGAGCAGTTCTTC
CAWSAKGAAGGEQFF
>TRBV5-1|-|TRBJ1-1|-
TGCGCCAGCAGCTCGGTAGGGGATACTGAAGCTTTCTTT
CASSSVGDTEAFF
>TRBV6-4|-|TRBJ2-1|TRBD1
TGTGCTAGCAGTGAGGACAGGGGGATCTACAATGAGCAGTTCTTC
CASSEDRGIYNEQFF
>TRBV10-3|-|TRBJ1-3|-
TGTGCCATCAGAGGGGACATCTCTGGAAACACCATATATTTT
CAIRGDISGNTIYF
>TRBV5-1|-|TRBJ2-1|-
TGCGCCAGCAGCTTGGGACAGCTCCTTCTGGATGAGCAGTTCTTC
CASSLGQLLLDEQFF
>TRBV2|-|TRBJ2-7|TRBD1
TGTGCCAGCAGTGAGGTGACAGGGGCGGGGGAGCAGTACTTC
CASSEVTGAGEQYF
>TRBV11-3|-|TRBJ1-3|-
TGTGCCAGCAGTTCCAACTCTGGAAACACCATATATTTT
CASSSNSGNTIYF
>TRBV7-9|-|TRBJ2-5|TRBD2
TGTGCCAGCAGCTTAGGTTCGGGGGGGACTCTTCTAAAAGAGACCCAGTACTTC
CASSLGSGGTLLKETQYF
>TRBV11-2|-|TRBJ2-7|TRBD2
TGTGCCAGCAGCTTAGGACTAGCGGGACCCTACGAGCAGTACTTC
CASSLGLAGPYEQYF
>TRBV5-5|once|TRBJ1-2|-
TGTGCCAGCAGCTTGGAGGCCAGGAGCTATGGCTACACCTTC
CASSLEARSYGYTF
>TRBV6-1|-|TRBJ2-3|-
TGTGCCAGCAGCCCAGTCCTTAGCACAGATACGCAGTATTTT
CASSPVLSTDTQYF
>TRBV5-1|-|TRBJ2-7|-
TGCGCCAGCAGCTTGGGGCCCGGGCGCGAGCAGTACTTC
CASSLGPGREQYF
>TRBV5-6|-|TRBJ1-1|-
TGTGCCAGCAGCTTATACACTGAAGCTTTCTTT
CASSLYTEAFF
>TRBV19|-|TRBJ1-4|-
TGTGCCAGTACGATCGGGGGGGGGCGACTGTTTTTT
CASTIGGGRLFF
>TRBV6-1|few|TRBJ2-7|TRBD1
TGTGCCAGCAGGGCTCCGGGACAGGGGTCCTACGAGCAGTACTTC
CASRAPGQGSYEQYF
>TRBV2|-|TRBJ1-3|-
TGTGCCAGCAGTGCGGGGGGAAACACCATATATTTT
CASSAGGNTIYF
>TRBV5-8|-|TRBJ2-2|TRBD2
TGTGCCAGCAGCTTGCCCGCTAGCGGGAGGGCCGACACCGGGGAGCTGTTTTTT
CASSLPASGRADTGELFF
>TRBV7-9|-|TRBJ1-1|-
TGTGCCAGCAGCCCCCCAGGGAGGGCCGTGTGGAACACTGAAGCTTTCTTT
CASSPPGRAVWNTEAFF
>TRBV7-2|-|TRBJ1-1|TRBD1
TGTGCCAGCAGCCCTCAGACAGGGGGCACTGAAGCTTTCTTT
CASSPQTGGTEAFF
>TRBV5-5|-|TRBJ2-3|-
TGTGCCAGCAGCTTGGATCGCGGCACAGATACGCAGTATTTT
CASSLDRGTDTQYF
>TRBV7-7|-|TRBJ2-5|-
TGTGCTAGCAGCTTAGCAGGGCGGGAGACCCAGTACTTC
CASSLAGRETQYF
>TRBV2|-|TRBJ2-1|-
TGTGCCAGCAGTGAACAGGGGGGGGGCCGCTATGAGCAGTTCTTC
CASSEQGGGRYEQFF
>TRBV10-2|once|TRBJ1-1|TRBD1
TGCGCCAGCAGGGACAGGGGGCGATCAACTGAAGCTTTCTTT
CASRDRGRSTEAFF
>TRBV30|-|TRBJ1-3|-
TGTGCCTGGAACGGGGCTGGAAACACCATATATTTT
CAWNGAGNTIYF
>TRBV5-5|once|TRBJ2-2|-
TGTGCCAGCAGCCCGGACGGCTGGGACACCGGGGAGCTGTTTTTT
CASSPDGWDTGELFF